The entry that follows covers one TCR beta chain sequence. Unique molecular identifiers (one per individual cDNA molecule) were attached. TCRdb reanalysed the 5' RACE reads using MiXCR and keeps one entry per CDR3 protein. Among 70,000 to 95,000 distinct CDR3 sequences listed, 11% to 15% were seen once. This sample was included in a study of early T cells in non-severe SARS-CoV-2 infection. Study-level information: Investigators sequenced bulk RNA drawn from unsorted whole blood, and chains remained unpaired.

Trimming stripped 6 bases from V and 3 bases from J, with 12 bases between. Germline CDR1 DFQATT, CDR2 SNEGSKA (reference sequence). This CDR3 has 12 residues. The TCR comes from an adult who was a healthcare worker with PCR-confirmed SARS-CoV-2 infection or an uninfected control (not recorded which). Sequencing used whole blood. The V and J genes are TRBV20-1 and TRBJ2-7; D unclear. The CDR3 spells CSARNDGYEQYF. CDR3 bases: TGCAGTGCCAGAAATGACGGCTACGAGCAGTACTTC.